Below are 8 T cell receptor beta chains sequenced from a single sample in a study of shared clonotypes between healthy human individuals. The table came from immunoSEQ multiplex PCR; TCRdb's copy has only in-frame clones and leaves some out. The sample records over 2 million clones, about 90% being singletons. The source material was naive CD4+ T cells from PBMCs. This sample's subset: CD45RA+ positively selected. These receptor sequences come from a young man in good health. Some clones in this sample may be carry-over from other donors' samples.

This clone was counted once. The chain links TRBV30 to TRBJ1-1; no clear D gene. With 0 bases removed from V and 2 bases from J, the gap between germline ends came to 7 bases. The CDR3 is 13 residues long. In germline, CDR1 is GTSNPN, CDR2 SVGIG (reference sequence). This chain's CDR3 is CAWSVDSNTEAFF. The DNA for the CDR3 is TGTGCCTGGAGTGTGGACTCAAACACTGAAGCTTTCTTT.

The V call is TRBV28, the J call TRBJ1-5, with a possible D match to TRBD1 (6 bases). The germline V and J ends were trimmed by 6 bases and 5 bases, with 14 bases remaining between them. CDR1 is MDHEN and CDR2 is SYDVKM in the germline V gene. There are 14 residues in the CDR3. The CDR3 DNA reads as TGTGCCAGCAGCCTTCCAGGGGATTATCAGCCCCAGCATTTT. This sequence encodes CASSLPGDYQPQHF.

The V call is TRBV4-2, the J call TRBJ2-3; either TRBD1 or TRBD2 may supply D (5 bases each). The CDR3 is made up of 15 amino acids. V was pared by 2 bases and J by 4 bases, with 13 bases between. CDR1 and CDR2 (germline): LGHNA, YNFKEQ. The CDR3 reads CASSQRGQDSDTQYF. DNA of the CDR3: TGTGCCAGCAGCCAAAGGGGCCAGGACTCAGATACGCAGTATTTT.

About this clone itself: The sample carries other DNA sequences with the same CDR3. V usage is TRBV15 and J usage is TRBJ2-5; no clear D gene. The CDR3 spans 15 residues. The V end lost 0 bases, the J end lost 2 bases, and 10 bases lay between the germline ends. Per the germline V gene, CDR1 is LNHNV and CDR2 is YYDKDF (reference sequence). CDR3 in amino acids: CATSRDPTAQETQYF. The CDR3, as DNA: TGTGCCACCAGCAGAGATCCGACGGCTCAAGAGACCCAGTACTTC.

This chain joins TRBV11-3 and TRBJ2-7; possibly TRBD1 for D (6 bases). Germline CDR1 reads SGHNT; CDR2 reads YENEEA. Trimming took 2 bases from V and 2 from J, leaving 16 bases between them. The CDR3 is 16 amino acids. CDR3 amino acids: CASSLTFSDSPYEQYF. DNA for the CDR3: TGTGCCAGCAGCTTAACCTTTTCGGACAGTCCCTACGAGCAGTACTTC.

The chain has TRBV29-1 and TRBJ2-7; TRBD1 agrees at 7 bases. CDR1 and CDR2 (germline): SQVTM, ANQGSEA. The CDR3 contains 15 residues. V dropped 4 bases and J dropped 2; count of bases not matched to a gene: 11. The CDR3 coding sequence is TGCAGCGTTGTGGTGGGACAGTGGGGCCCCTACGAGCAGTACTTC. Its translation: CSVVVGQWGPYEQYF.

The chain employs TRBV13 and TRBJ2-1; 9 bases are a match to TRBD2. Germline CDR1 is PRHDT and CDR2 is FYEKMQ (reference sequence). V lost 5 bases and J lost 3; bases outside the gene matches: 5. The length of the CDR3 is 15 residues. The CDR3 nucleotides read TGTGCCAGCAGCCAGACTAGCGGAGACTACAATGAGCAGTTCTTC. Protein: CASSQTSGDYNEQFF.

The CDR3 DNA reads as TGTGCCAGCAGCCTCGGAGGAGGGCCGGGAGATACGCAGTATTTT. This sequence encodes CASSLGGGPGDTQYF. This rearrangement joins TRBV6-6 to TRBJ2-3, with D perhaps matching TRBD2 (6 bases). The CDR3 has 15 residues. Germline V gives CDR1 MNHNY, CDR2 SVGAGI (reference sequence). V was pared by 6 bases and J by 5 bases, with 18 bases between.